This T cell receptor beta chain comes out of a study of CXCR3-negative and CXCR3-positive naive CD8 T cells. Study results and caveats: A higher hydrophobicity marked the TRB CDR3s of CXCR3-positive naive cells versus CXCR3-negative naive cells.

CDR1 is LNHNV, CDR2 YYDKDF, per germline (reference sequence). The CDR3 is made up of 17 amino acids. UMI labels and 5' RACE were used to prepare the TRB cDNA libraries. TCRdb reanalyzed the 5' RACE reads and collapses them to one entry per CDR3 protein, without DNA. Seen in this sample are around 140,000 distinct CDR3 sequences; the ten most common clones hold 0.4% to 0.5%. Those CD8+ T cells considered naive were CD45RO-CCR7+CD27+CD95-. To note about this clonotype: Its antigen is not known.

Material for sequencing was naive CXCR3+ CD8+ T cells from blood. Subset: CD45RO-CCR7+CD27+CD95- naive CD8+ T cells expressing CXCR3 (TNR3+). The TCR was taken from a human donor in good health. Some clones in this sample may be carry-over from other donors' samples. This chain joins TRBV15 and TRBJ1-5; TCRdb returns TRBD1, unconfirmable since there is no DNA. The CDR3 protein is CATSSPFRGQSNQPQHF. The variable domain in full, completed from reference TRBV15 and TRBJ1-5, reads DAMVIQNPRYQVTQFGKPVTLSCSQTLNHNVMYWYQQKSSQAPKLLFHYYDKDFNNEADTPDNFQSRRPNTSFCFLDIRSPGLGDTAMYLCATSSPFRGQSNQPQHFGDGTRLSIL.